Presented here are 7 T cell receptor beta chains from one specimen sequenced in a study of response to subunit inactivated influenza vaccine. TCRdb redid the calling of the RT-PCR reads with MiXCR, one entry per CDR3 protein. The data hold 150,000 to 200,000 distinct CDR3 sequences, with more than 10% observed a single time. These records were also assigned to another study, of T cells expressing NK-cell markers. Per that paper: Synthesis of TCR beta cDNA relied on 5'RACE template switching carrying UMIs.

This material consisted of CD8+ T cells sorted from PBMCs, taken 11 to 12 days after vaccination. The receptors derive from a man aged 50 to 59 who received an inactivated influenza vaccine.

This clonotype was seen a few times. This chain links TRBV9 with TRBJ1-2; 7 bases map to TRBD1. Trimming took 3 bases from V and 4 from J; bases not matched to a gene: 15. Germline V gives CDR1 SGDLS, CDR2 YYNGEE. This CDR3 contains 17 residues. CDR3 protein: CASSGVSDRNSLYGYTF. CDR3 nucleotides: TGTGCCAGCAGCGGAGTATCGGACAGGAACAGTCTCTATGGCTACACCTTC.

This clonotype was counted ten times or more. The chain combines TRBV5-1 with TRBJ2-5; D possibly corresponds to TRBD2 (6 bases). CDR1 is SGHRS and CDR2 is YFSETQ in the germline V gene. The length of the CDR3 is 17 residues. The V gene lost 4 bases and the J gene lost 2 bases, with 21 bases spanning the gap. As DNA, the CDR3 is TGCGCCAGCAGCGGCCGGGACTCCCTGCGACCTCAAGAGACCCAGTACTTC. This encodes CASSGRDSLRPQETQYF.

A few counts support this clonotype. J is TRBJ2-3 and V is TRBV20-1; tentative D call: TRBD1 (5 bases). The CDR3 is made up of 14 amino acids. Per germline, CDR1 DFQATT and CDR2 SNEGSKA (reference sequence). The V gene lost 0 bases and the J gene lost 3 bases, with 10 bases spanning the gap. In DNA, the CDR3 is TGCAGTGCTAGAGATCTGGCAGGGACAGATACGCAGTATTTT. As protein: CSARDLAGTDTQYF.

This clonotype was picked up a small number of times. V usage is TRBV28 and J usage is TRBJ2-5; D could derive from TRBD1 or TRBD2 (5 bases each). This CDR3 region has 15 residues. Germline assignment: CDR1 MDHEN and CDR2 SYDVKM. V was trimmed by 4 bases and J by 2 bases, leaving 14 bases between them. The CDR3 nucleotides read TGTGCCAGCAGTTCTTACTTCAGGGAGCAAGAGACCCAGTACTTC. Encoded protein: CASSSYFREQETQYF.

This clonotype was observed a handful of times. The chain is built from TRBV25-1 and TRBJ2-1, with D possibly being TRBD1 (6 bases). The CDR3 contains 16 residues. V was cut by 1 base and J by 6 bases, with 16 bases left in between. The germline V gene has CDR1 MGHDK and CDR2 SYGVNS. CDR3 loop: CASSEFEAGESNEQFF. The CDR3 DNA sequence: TGTGCCAGCAGTGAATTTGAGGCAGGGGAGAGCAATGAGCAGTTCTTC.

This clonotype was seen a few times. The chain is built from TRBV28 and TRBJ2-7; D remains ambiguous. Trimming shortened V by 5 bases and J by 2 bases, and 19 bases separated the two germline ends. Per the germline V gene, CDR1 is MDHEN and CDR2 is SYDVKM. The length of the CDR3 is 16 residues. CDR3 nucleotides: TGTGCCAGCAGTCTCCCCCTCGGGCAGATAACCTACGAGCAGTACTTC. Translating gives CASSLPLGQITYEQYF.

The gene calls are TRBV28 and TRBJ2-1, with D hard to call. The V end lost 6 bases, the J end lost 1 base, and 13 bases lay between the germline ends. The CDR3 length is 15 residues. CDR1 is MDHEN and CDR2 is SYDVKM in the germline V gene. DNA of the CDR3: TGTGCCAGCAGGCAAAGGGTACGGTCCTACAATGAGCAGTTCTTC. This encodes CASRQRVRSYNEQFF.